This T cell receptor (beta chain) comes out of a study of cytomegalovirus exposure and HLA in healthy donors. Both 60 Vbeta primers and 13 Jbeta primers went into the PCR. Clones were sequenced by immunoSEQ multiplex PCR, and TCRdb holds only the in-frame ones, with some missing. The sample lists 130,000 or so clones; roughly 70% were seen once. The CDR3 has 13 amino acids. Germline V gives CDR1 MNHEY, CDR2 SMNVEV (reference sequence). Trimming left V 6 bases short and J 6 bases short, with 12 bases between. This receptor was obtained from a man between 25 and 39 years old in good health and CMV-seronegative. The sequenced material came from PBMCs. The J gene is TRBJ1-5, the V gene TRBV27, with D perhaps TRBD1 (6 bases). For the CDR3, the DNA is TGTGCCAGCAGGCAAACAGGGTTTCAGCCCCAGCATTTT. This encodes CASRQTGFQPQHF.